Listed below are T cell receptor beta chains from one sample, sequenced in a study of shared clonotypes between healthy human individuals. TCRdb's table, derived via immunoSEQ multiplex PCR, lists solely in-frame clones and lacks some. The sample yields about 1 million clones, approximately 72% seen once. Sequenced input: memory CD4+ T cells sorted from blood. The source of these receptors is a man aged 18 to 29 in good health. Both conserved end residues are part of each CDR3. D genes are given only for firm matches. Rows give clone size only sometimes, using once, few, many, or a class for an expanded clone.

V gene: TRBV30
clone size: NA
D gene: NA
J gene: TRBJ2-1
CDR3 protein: CAWRRGYNEQFF
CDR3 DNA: TGTGCCTGGAGGAGGGGCTACAATGAGCAGTTCTTC

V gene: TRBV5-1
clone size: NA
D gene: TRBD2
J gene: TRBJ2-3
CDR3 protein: CASSSGTSGRAGTDTQYF
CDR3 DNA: TGCGCCAGCAGCTCAGGGACTAGCGGGAGGGCCGGCACAGATACGCAGTATTTT

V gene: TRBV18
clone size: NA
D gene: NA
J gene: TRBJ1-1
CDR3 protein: CASSADLNTEAFF
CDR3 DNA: TGTGCCAGCTCAGCAGACTTGAACACTGAAGCTTTCTTT

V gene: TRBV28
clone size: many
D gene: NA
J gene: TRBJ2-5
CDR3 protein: CASRDPGETQYF
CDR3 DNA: TGTGCCAGCCGGGACCCCGGAGAGACCCAGTACTTC

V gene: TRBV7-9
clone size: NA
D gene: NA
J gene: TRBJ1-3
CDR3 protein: CASSLLGSGNTIYF
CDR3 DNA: TGTGCCAGCAGCTTATTGGGGTCTGGAAACACCATATATTTT

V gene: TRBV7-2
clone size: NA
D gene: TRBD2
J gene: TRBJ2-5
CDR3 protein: CASSLASGPVETQYF
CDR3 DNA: TGTGCCAGCAGCTTAGCTAGCGGGCCCGTGGAGACCCAGTACTTC

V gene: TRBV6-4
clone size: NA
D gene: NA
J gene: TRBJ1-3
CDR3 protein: CASSDSKGIRNTIYF
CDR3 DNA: TGTGCCAGCAGTGACTCGAAGGGGATTAGGAACACCATATATTTT

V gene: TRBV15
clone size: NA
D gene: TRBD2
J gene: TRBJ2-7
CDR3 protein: CATSRDRASGIEQYF
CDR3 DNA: TGTGCCACCAGCAGAGATCGGGCTAGCGGGATCGAGCAGTACTTC

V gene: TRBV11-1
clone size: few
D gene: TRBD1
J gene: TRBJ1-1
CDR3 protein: CASSISTGSNTEAFF
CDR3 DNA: TGTGCCAGCAGTATTTCGACAGGGTCGAACACTGAAGCTTTCTTT

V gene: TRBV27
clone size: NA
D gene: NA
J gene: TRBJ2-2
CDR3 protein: CASTLGGPNTGELFF
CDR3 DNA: TGTGCCAGCACCTTGGGCGGACCGAACACCGGGGAGCTGTTTTTT

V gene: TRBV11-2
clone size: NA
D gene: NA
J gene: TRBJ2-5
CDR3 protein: CASSSPGPAGKTQYF
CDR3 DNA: TGTGCCAGCAGCTCACCGGGGCCCGCGGGGAAGACCCAGTACTTC

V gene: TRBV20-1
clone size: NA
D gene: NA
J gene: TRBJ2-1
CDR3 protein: CSARAGPRQFF
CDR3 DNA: TGCAGTGCTAGAGCCGGTCCTCGGCAGTTCTTC

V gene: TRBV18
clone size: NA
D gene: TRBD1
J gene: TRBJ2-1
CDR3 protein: CASSPDRGFPYNEQFF
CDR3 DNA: TGTGCCAGCTCACCGGACAGGGGTTTTCCCTACAATGAGCAGTTCTTC

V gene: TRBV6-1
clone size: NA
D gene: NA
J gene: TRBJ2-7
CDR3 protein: CASRSTGYEQYF
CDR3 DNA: TGTGCCAGCAGATCGACAGGCTACGAGCAGTACTTC

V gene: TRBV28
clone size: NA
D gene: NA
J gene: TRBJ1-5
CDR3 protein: CASSDSGGGNQPQHF
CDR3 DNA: TGTGCCAGCAGTGACTCGGGGGGAGGCAATCAGCCCCAGCATTTT

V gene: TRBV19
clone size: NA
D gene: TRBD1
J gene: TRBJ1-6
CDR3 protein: CASSIQGGWSNSPLHF
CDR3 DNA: TGTGCCAGTAGTATCCAGGGGGGGTGGAGTAATTCACCCCTCCACTTT

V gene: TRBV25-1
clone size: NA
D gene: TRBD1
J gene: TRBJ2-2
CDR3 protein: CASSEGKTGGLSGELFF
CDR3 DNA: TGTGCCAGCAGCGAGGGGAAGACAGGGGGTCTATCCGGGGAGCTGTTTTTT

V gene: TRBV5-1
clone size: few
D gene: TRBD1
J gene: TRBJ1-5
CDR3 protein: CASSTGGSNQPQHF
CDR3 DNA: TGCGCCAGCAGCACAGGGGGGAGCAATCAGCCCCAGCATTTT

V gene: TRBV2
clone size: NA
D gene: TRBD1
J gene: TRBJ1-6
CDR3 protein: CASSESGQGVNSPLHF
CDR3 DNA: TGTGCCAGCAGTGAGAGCGGACAGGGTGTCAATTCACCCCTCCACTTT

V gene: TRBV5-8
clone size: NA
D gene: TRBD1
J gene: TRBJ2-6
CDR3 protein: CASSVGQGLSLTF
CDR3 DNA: TGTGCCAGCAGCGTGGGACAGGGCCTCAGCCTGACTTTC

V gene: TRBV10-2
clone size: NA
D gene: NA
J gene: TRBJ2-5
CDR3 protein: CASTLEWAGGETQYF
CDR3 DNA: TGCGCCAGCACCCTCGAGTGGGCCGGAGGAGAGACCCAGTACTTC

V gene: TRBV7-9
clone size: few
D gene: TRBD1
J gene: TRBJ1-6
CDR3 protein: CASKRTGNLNSPLHF
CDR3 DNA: TGTGCCAGCAAGAGGACAGGGAATTTGAATTCACCCCTCCACTTT

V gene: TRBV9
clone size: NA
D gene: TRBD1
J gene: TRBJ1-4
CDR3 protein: CASSVTGGDEKLFF
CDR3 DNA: TGTGCCAGCAGCGTGACAGGGGGGGATGAAAAACTGTTTTTT

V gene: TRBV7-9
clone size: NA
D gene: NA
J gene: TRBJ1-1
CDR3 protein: CATIRGEGNTEAFF
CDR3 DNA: TGTGCCACCATCAGGGGAGAAGGGAACACTGAAGCTTTCTTT

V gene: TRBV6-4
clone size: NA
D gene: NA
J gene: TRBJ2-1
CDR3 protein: CASSGQDGPYNEQFF
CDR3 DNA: TGTGCCAGCAGTGGACAGGACGGCCCCTACAATGAGCAGTTCTTC

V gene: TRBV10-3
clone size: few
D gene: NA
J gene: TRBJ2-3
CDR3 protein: CAITPGDGTQYF
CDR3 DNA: TGTGCCATCACCCCGGGGGATGGTACGCAGTATTTT

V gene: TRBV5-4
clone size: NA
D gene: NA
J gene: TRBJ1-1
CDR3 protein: CASSLAVQGPYFF
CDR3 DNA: TGTGCCAGCAGCTTGGCCGTTCAGGGGCCCTATTTCTTT

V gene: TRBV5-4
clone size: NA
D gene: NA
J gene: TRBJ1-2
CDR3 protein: CASSLDRQPSYGYTF
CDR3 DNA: TGTGCCAGCAGCTTGGATAGGCAACCCAGCTATGGCTACACCTTC

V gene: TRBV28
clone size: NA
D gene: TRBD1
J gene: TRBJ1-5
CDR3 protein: CASSKTGGSYQPQHF
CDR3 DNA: TGTGCCAGCAGTAAGACAGGGGGCTCGTATCAGCCCCAGCATTTT

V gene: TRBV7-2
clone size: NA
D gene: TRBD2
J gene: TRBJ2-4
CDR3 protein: CASSSTGTSRNIQYF
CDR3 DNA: TGTGCCAGCAGCTCAACCGGGACTAGCAGAAACATTCAGTACTTC

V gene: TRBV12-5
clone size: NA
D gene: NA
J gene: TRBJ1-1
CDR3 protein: CASSSLDGTEAFF
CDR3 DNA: TGTGCTAGTAGCTCTCTCGATGGCACTGAAGCTTTCTTT

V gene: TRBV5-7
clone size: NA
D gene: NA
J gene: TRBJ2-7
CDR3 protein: CASSCLGGGDEQYF
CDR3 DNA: TGTGCCAGCAGCTGCTTAGGTGGTGGGGACGAGCAGTACTTC

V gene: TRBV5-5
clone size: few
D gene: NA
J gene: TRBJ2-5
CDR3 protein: CASSFLPGDQETQYF
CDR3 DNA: TGTGCCAGCAGCTTTCTCCCAGGGGATCAAGAGACCCAGTACTTC

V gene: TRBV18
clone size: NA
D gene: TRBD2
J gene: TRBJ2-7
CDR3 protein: CASSTAGGGYEQYF
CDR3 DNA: TGTGCCAGCTCTACGGCGGGAGGGGGCTACGAGCAGTACTTC

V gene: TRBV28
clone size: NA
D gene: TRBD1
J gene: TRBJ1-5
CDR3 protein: CASSLSQVGGQGYQPQHF
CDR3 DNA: TGTGCCAGCAGTTTATCTCAAGTTGGGGGACAGGGGTATCAGCCCCAGCATTTT

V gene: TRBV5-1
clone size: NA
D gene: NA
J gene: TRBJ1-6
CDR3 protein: CASSLGRTNSPLHF
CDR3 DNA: TGCGCCAGCAGCTTGGGACGGACTAATTCACCCCTCCACTTT

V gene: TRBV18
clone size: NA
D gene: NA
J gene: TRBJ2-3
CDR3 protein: CASSPPSRQRTDTQYF
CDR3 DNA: TGTGCCAGCTCACCACCGTCGAGACAGCGCACAGATACGCAGTATTTT

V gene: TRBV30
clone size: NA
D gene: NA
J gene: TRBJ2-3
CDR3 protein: CAWSTGQWDTQYF
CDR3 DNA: TGTGCCTGGAGTACTGGGCAGTGGGATACGCAGTATTTT

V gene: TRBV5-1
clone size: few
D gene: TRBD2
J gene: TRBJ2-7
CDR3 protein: CASSLAAGGTEQYF
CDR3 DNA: TGCGCCAGCAGCTTGGCTGCCGGGGGGACCGAGCAGTACTTC

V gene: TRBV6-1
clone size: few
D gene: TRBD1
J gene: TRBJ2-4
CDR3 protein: CASSISGQGKNIQYF
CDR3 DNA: TGTGCCAGCAGTATTTCGGGACAGGGTAAAAACATTCAGTACTTC

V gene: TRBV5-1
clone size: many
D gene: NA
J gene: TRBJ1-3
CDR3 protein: CASSVDGSSGNTIYF
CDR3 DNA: TGCGCCAGCAGCGTAGACGGGAGCTCTGGAAACACCATATATTTT

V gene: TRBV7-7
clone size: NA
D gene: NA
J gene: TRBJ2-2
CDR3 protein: CASRGLGNTGELFF
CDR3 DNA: TGTGCTAGCAGGGGACTGGGCAACACCGGGGAGCTGTTTTTT

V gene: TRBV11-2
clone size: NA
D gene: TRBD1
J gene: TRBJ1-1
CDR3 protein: CASSPRGTGYTEAFF
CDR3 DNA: TGTGCCAGCAGCCCCAGGGGGACAGGGTACACTGAAGCTTTCTTT

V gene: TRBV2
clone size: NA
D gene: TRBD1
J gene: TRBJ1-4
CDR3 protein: CASSEVGTGGNEKLFF
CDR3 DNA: TGTGCCAGCAGTGAAGTAGGGACAGGGGGCAATGAAAAACTGTTTTTT

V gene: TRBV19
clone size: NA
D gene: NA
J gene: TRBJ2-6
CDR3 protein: CASSRDGGANVLTF
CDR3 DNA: TGTGCCAGTAGTAGGGATGGCGGGGCCAACGTCCTGACTTTC

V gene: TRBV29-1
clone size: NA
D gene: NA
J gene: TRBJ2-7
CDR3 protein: CSVSKEVGQQYF
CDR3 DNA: TGCAGCGTTAGCAAAGAGGTGGGTCAACAGTACTTC

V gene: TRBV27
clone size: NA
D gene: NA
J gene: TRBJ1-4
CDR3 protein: CASSLYGYGTGGEEKLFF
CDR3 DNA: TGTGCCAGCAGTTTATATGGTTATGGGACGGGGGGAGAAGAAAAACTGTTTTTT

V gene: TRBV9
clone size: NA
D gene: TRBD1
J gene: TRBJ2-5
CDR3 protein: CASSDNPGQGNWETQYF
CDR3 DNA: TGTGCCAGCAGCGACAATCCGGGACAGGGTAATTGGGAGACCCAGTACTTC

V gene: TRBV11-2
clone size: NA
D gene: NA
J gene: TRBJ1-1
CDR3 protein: CASSSPGSGVLEAFF
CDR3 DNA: TGTGCCAGCAGCTCCCCCGGGTCGGGAGTCCTTGAAGCTTTCTTT

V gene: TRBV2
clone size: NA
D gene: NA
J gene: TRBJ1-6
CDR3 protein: CASSEVSPLHF
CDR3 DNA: TGTGCCAGCAGTGAAGTTTCACCCCTCCACTTT

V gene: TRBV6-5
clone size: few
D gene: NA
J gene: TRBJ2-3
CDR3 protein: CASSPGGPATQYF
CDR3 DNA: TGTGCCAGCAGTCCGGGGGGCCCGGCTACGCAGTATTTT

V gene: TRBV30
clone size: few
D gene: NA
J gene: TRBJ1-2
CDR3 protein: CAWSVGFDYGYTF
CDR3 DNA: TGTGCCTGGAGTGTTGGGTTCGACTATGGCTACACCTTC

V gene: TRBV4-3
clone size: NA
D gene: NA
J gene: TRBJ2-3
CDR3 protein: CASSQGTTYSTDTQYF
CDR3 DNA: TGCGCCAGCAGCCAAGGCACTACTTACAGCACAGATACGCAGTATTTT

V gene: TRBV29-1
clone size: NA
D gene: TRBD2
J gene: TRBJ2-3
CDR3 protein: CSVDPNLGLAGDGVTQYF
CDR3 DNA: TGCAGCGTTGACCCAAACTTAGGGCTAGCGGGAGATGGGGTTACGCAGTATTTT

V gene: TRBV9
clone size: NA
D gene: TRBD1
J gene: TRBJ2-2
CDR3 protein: CASSVGGQRTTNTGELFF
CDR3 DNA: TGTGCCAGCAGCGTAGGGGGACAGCGAACTACGAACACCGGGGAGCTGTTTTTT

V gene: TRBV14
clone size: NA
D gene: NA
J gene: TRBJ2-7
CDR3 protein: CASSQTRAGYEQYF
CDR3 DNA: TGTGCCAGCAGTCAAACCAGGGCTGGGTACGAGCAGTACTTC

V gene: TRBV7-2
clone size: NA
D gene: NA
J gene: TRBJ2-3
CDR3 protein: CASSQGHSTDTQYF
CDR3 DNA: TGTGCCAGCAGCCAGGGACACAGCACAGATACGCAGTATTTT

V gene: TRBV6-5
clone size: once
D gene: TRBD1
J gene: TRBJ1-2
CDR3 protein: CASSRGTGDYGYTF
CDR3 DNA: TGTGCCAGCAGCCGCGGGACAGGGGACTATGGCTACACCTTC

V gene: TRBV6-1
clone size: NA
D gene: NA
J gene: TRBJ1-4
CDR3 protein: CAGRVLGEKLFF
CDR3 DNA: TGTGCCGGCAGGGTCCTTGGTGAAAAACTGTTTTTT

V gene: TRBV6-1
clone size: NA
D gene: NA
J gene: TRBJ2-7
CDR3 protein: CASGVSYEQYF
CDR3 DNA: TGTGCCAGCGGGGTCTCCTACGAGCAGTACTTC